The present TCR beta chain was sequenced within a study of blood T cells in healthy people across ages. Study conclusions and caveats: Both naive CD4+ cell counts and diversity were greater in long-lived donors than in aged donors.

This CDR3 contains 13 residues. CDR1 is SEHNR, CDR2 FQNEAQ, per germline (reference sequence). V gave up 8 bases and J gave up 5 bases; unmatched junction bases: 7. This clonotype was found many times. What it recognizes is unknown. It was with a sample-barcoded 5' primer and a J-beta primer mix that a second PCR of roughly 7 to 12 cycles was run. Tags on each cDNA molecule came from a template-switch adaptor with 12 random nucleotides. TCRdb analysed the 5' RACE reads with MiXCR anew, one entry per CDR3 protein. The sample records 600,000 to 1,000,000 distinct CDR3 sequences, approximately 25% being singletons. Isolation of PBMCs gave at least 6.5 million cells per sample. The same sample was also used in a study of T cells of mothers and their children. That publication notes: In each mother, TCR beta CDR3 reads exceeded 8.5 million; in each child, they numbered 2.5 million to 3.5 million.

The sequence derives from a boy between 10 and 17 years old in good health. The V call is TRBV7-9, the J call TRBJ1-1; 8 bases map to TRBD1. Sequenced input: blood. CDR3 amino acids: CASRKTGETEAFF. CDR3 nucleotides: TGTGCCAGCCGTAAGACAGGGGAGACTGAAGCTTTCTTT.